This TCR beta chain was obtained from a study of cytomegalovirus exposure and HLA in healthy donors. The overall study: Across some 400 genotyped donors, over 70% landed in the Caucasian-associated ancestry cluster.

This PCR relied on a set of 60 Vbeta primers and 13 Jbeta primers. TCRdb's table, derived via immunoSEQ multiplex PCR, lists solely in-frame clones and lacks some. The sample has about 90,000 clones, 55% to 75% seen once. The CDR3 length is 15 residues. Germline V gene lookup returns CDR1 SGHTA and CDR2 FQGNSA. The ends were cut back, 1 base at V and 4 bases at J, with 11 bases in the middle. This clonotype was obtained from a young woman in good health and CMV-seropositive. J is TRBJ1-5 and V is TRBV7-2; the D gene is possibly TRBD1 (6 bases). The source material was PBMCs. The CDR3 spells CASSLGQGPNQPQHF. The CDR3 bases are TGTGCCAGCAGCTTAGGGCAGGGGCCGAATCAGCCCCAGCATTTT. Full variable domain (rest looked up from reference TRBV7-2 and TRBJ1-5): GAGVSQSPSNKVTEKGKDVELRCDPISGHTALYWYRQSLGQGLEFLIYFQGNSAPDKSGLPSDRFSAERTGGSVSTLTIQRTQQEDSAVYLCASSLGQGPNQPQHFGDGTRLSIL.